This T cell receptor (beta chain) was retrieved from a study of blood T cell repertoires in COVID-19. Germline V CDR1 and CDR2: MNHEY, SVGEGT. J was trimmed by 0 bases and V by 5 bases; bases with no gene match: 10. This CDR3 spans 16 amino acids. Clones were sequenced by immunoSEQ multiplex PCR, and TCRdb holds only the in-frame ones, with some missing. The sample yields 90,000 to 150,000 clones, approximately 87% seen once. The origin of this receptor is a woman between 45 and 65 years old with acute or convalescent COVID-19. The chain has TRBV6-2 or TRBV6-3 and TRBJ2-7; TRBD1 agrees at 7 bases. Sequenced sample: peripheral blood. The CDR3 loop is CASSADRAPSSYEQYF. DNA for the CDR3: TGTGCCAGCAGTGCAGACAGGGCGCCCTCCTCCTACGAGCAGTACTTC.